This T cell receptor beta chain was sequenced during a study of human T cells and chemical hapten exposure. General study points: With alopecia, donors may have immune responses unlike healthy people's.

Time point of the sample: pre-sensitization, week 0. Treatment noted: therapeutic diphenylcyclopropenone sensitization with weekly scalp DPC. Alopecia patients, 18 to 70 years old and DPC-suitable, served as donors. The starting material, unfractionated whole blood, was used for total RNA extraction. TCRdb re-called the RACE reads with MiXCR, one entry per CDR3 protein. The sample records roughly 120,000 distinct CDR3 sequences, approximately 13% being singletons. V was pared by 3 bases and J by 0 bases, with 0 bases between. CDR1 is WNHNN and CDR2 is SYGVQD in the germline V gene (reference sequence). The CDR3 runs to 12 residues. Concerning this clonotype: Antigen: not known.

This sequence was found in a woman between 18 and 29 years old with alopecia areata. Some clones in this sample may be carry-over from other donors' samples. Sequences were derived from whole blood, sampled in connection with sensitization to the hapten diphenylcyclopropenone (DPC). The genes are TRBV10-1 and TRBJ1-3; D remains unclear. CDR3 region: CASSDSGNTIYF. The DNA for the CDR3 is TGCGCCAGCAGTGACTCTGGAAACACCATATATTTT.